The TCR beta chain described here comes from a study of OX40 agonist ivuxolimab in advanced cancers. Study details: Ivuxolimab is an agonistic anti-OX40 (CD134) antibody, and patients were treated with it. Earlier anti-PD-1, anti-PD-L1 or anti-CTLA-4 therapy was permitted; 30% to 45% had received some. Overall study results and limits: Dose levels from 0.1 to 3.0 mg/kg saw CD4+ and CD8+ blood T cells expand clonally by week 6.

On this clone itself: Its antigen is not known.

Looked up from germline, CDR1 is MNHNY and CDR2 is SVGAGI (reference sequence). There are 14 residues in the CDR3. The V and J ends lost 8 bases and 7 bases, in that order; junction bases with no gene match: 10. Generated by immunoSEQ multiplex PCR, the TCRdb table keeps only in-frame clones and is missing some. The profile covers 20,000 to 25,000 clones, with approximately 87% appearing a single time and roughly half taken by the ten largest. Drawing of blood for sampling happened at baseline, at cycle 4 day 1, and at cycle 7 day 1. The sequence was obtained from an adult with an advanced solid tumor such as melanoma, head and neck, liver or kidney cancer. This chain links TRBV6-6 with TRBJ2-1; 8 nucleotides agree with TRBD1. Source: CD4+ or CD8+ T cells sorted from blood, taken in a trial of the OX40 agonist ivuxolimab. The CDR3 loop reads CASRLGQALNEQFF. The DNA of the CDR3 is TGTGCCAGCCGCCTGGGACAGGCTTTAAATGAGCAGTTCTTC.